This is a list of T cell receptor beta chains from one sample in a study of blood T cell repertoires in COVID-19. Method: immunoSEQ multiplex PCR; TCRdb's copy keeps in-frame clones and lacks some. The sample includes about 240,000 clones, about four fifths seen only once; the top ten take 1.5% to 2%. The sample was peripheral blood. The receptor source for this set is a man aged 30 to 39 who had recovered from COVID-19. The CDR3 runs from the conserved cysteine through the conserved F or W. Each record gives: D gene, V gene, clone size, J gene, CDR3 protein, CDR3 DNA. A D gene is named only where the DNA matches it firmly. For some rows the clone size is stated as once, few or many, or as a class when expanded; others skip it.

>TRBD2|TRBV5-5|.|TRBJ2-3
CASSLLLAGGDTQYF
TGTGCCAGCAGCTTGTTGCTAGCGGGGGGCGATACGCAGTATTTT
>.|TRBV11-2|.|TRBJ1-4
CASSSGTRSTEKLFF
TGTGCCAGCAGCTCAGGAACACGCAGCACTGAAAAACTGTTTTTT
>.|TRBV27|.|TRBJ2-1
CASRANRYNEQFF
TGTGCCAGCAGGGCTAACAGGTACAATGAGCAGTTCTTC
>.|TRBV5-6|few|TRBJ2-1
CASSLGGLYNEQFF
TGTGCCAGCAGCTTGGGGGGACTTTACAATGAGCAGTTCTTC
>.|TRBV19|.|TRBJ1-1
CASSIAWQMNTEAFF
TGTGCCAGTAGTATAGCGTGGCAGATGAACACTGAAGCTTTCTTT
>TRBD1|TRBV19|.|TRBJ2-1
CASSKGQGFHEQFF
TGTGCCAGTAGTAAGGGACAGGGGTTTCATGAGCAGTTCTTC
>TRBD1|TRBV11-1|few|TRBJ1-3
CASSTAGTGTYTIYF
TGTGCCAGCAGCACAGCCGGGACAGGGACATACACCATATATTTT
>.|TRBV28|few|TRBJ2-2
CASIPGHLTAELFF
TGTGCCAGCATCCCGGGACACTTAACCGCGGAGCTGTTTTTT
>.|TRBV27|.|TRBJ1-3
CASRPGQGGNTIYF
TGTGCCAGTCGCCCTGGGCAGGGAGGAAACACCATATATTTT
>.|TRBV6-5|.|TRBJ1-3
CASSPREYGNTIYF
TGTGCCAGCAGCCCGAGGGAGTATGGAAACACCATATATTTT
>.|TRBV4-1|few|TRBJ1-3
CASSQVPGPSSGNTIYF
TGCGCCAGCAGCCAAGTGCCAGGGCCTAGCTCTGGAAACACCATATATTTT
>.|TRBV4-1|.|TRBJ1-2
CASSQPGQEGSGYTF
TGCGCCAGCAGCCAACCGGGACAAGAAGGTAGTGGCTACACCTTC
>.|TRBV19|.|TRBJ1-1
CASSPGYSNTEAFF
TGTGCCAGTAGTCCAGGCTATTCCAACACTGAAGCTTTCTTT
>.|TRBV6-2/TRBV6-3|.|TRBJ2-5
CASSYRGRQETQYF
TGTGCCAGCAGTTACAGGGGCAGACAAGAGACCCAGTACTTC
>TRBD2|TRBV3-1/TRBV3-2|.|TRBJ2-1
CASSQDLVGGSYNEQFF
TGTGCCAGCAGCCAAGATCTCGTGGGGGGGTCCTACAATGAGCAGTTCTTC
>TRBD1|TRBV11-2|many|TRBJ1-1
CASSLDRGRSEAFF
TGTGCCAGCAGCTTAGACAGGGGGAGGTCTGAAGCTTTCTTT
>.|TRBV14|.|TRBJ2-4
CASSQGGDIQYF
TGTGCCAGCAGCCAAGGGGGCGACATTCAGTACTTC
>.|TRBV6-5|.|TRBJ2-7
CASAVAGSYEQYF
TGTGCCAGCGCGGTTGCCGGCTCCTACGAGCAGTACTTC
>.|TRBV16|.|TRBJ1-1
CASSPRGMNTEAFF
TGTGCCAGCAGCCCCAGGGGAATGAACACTGAAGCTTTCTTT
>TRBD2|TRBV2|.|TRBJ2-3
CASSPTSGGADTQYF
TGTGCCAGCAGCCCGACTAGCGGGGGGGCAGATACGCAGTATTTT
>TRBD1|TRBV6-1|.|TRBJ1-4
CASSENRGTNEKLFF
TGTGCCAGCAGTGAAAACAGGGGCACTAATGAAAAACTGTTTTTT
>.|TRBV10-1|.|TRBJ2-5
CASSESFAETQYF
TGCGCCAGCAGTGAGTCTTTTGCGGAGACCCAGTACTTC
>.|TRBV28|.|TRBJ2-4
CASRPPGVAKNIQYF
TGTGCCAGCAGGCCCCCGGGGGTAGCCAAAAACATTCAGTACTTC
>.|TRBV7-3|.|TRBJ2-3
CASSPSGSTDTQYF
TGTGCCAGCAGCCCCAGCGGGAGCACAGATACGCAGTATTTT
>.|TRBV5-1|.|TRBJ1-2
CASSLARLETASFNYGYTF
TGCGCCAGCAGCCTGGCACGCTTGGAGACAGCATCTTTTAACTATGGCTACACCTTC
>.|TRBV6-5|.|TRBJ1-1
CASRHSIIPNEAFF
TGTGCCAGCAGGCACTCCATCATTCCCAATGAAGCTTTCTTT
>.|TRBV18|.|TRBJ1-1
CASLRSQNTEAFF
TGTGCCAGCTTGCGGTCCCAGAACACTGAAGCTTTCTTT
>TRBD1|TRBV2|.|TRBJ1-2
CAPQGDGYTF
TGTGCCCCCCAGGGGGATGGCTACACCTTC
>TRBD1|TRBV5-1|.|TRBJ2-1
CASSLGGTGTYNEQFF
TGCGCCAGCAGCTTGGGCGGGACAGGGACCTACAATGAGCAGTTCTTC
>TRBD1|TRBV23-1|.|TRBJ2-7
CASWTGVYSHEQYF
TGCGCCAGTTGGACAGGGGTTTACTCCCACGAGCAGTACTTC
>.|TRBV5-1|once|TRBJ1-6
CASSEQVEGSPLHF
TGCGCCAGCAGCGAACAGGTGGAAGGTTCACCCCTCCACTTT
>.|TRBV4-1|.|TRBJ2-3
CASRATSTDTQYF
TGCGCCAGCAGAGCTACTAGCACAGATACGCAGTATTTT
>TRBD1|TRBV25-1|.|TRBJ1-1
CASSEGQWGTEAFF
TGTGCCAGCAGTGAGGGACAGTGGGGCACTGAAGCTTTCTTT
>TRBD2|TRBV5-1|.|TRBJ2-5
CASSLVPPSGLAGYQETQYF
TGCGCCAGCAGCTTGGTGCCCCCCTCGGGGTTAGCGGGGTACCAAGAGACCCAGTACTTC
>TRBD1|TRBV19|.|TRBJ1-4
CASRKGQSNEKLFF
TGTGCCAGTAGAAAGGGACAGTCTAATGAAAAACTGTTTTTT
>.|TRBV5-4|.|TRBJ2-5
CASSRGYGLQETQYF
TGTGCCAGCAGCCGGGGATACGGCCTGCAAGAGACCCAGTACTTC
>.|TRBV18|.|TRBJ1-2
CASSPGFNYGYTF
TGTGCCAGCTCACCCGGGTTTAACTATGGCTACACCTTC
>.|TRBV15|.|TRBJ2-1
CATSTDRMPYNEQFF
TGTGCCACCAGCACAGACAGGATGCCCTACAATGAGCAGTTCTTC
>TRBD1|TRBV7-2|.|TRBJ1-5
CASSHADGTGPQHF
TGTGCCAGCAGTCACGCCGACGGGACAGGGCCCCAGCATTTT